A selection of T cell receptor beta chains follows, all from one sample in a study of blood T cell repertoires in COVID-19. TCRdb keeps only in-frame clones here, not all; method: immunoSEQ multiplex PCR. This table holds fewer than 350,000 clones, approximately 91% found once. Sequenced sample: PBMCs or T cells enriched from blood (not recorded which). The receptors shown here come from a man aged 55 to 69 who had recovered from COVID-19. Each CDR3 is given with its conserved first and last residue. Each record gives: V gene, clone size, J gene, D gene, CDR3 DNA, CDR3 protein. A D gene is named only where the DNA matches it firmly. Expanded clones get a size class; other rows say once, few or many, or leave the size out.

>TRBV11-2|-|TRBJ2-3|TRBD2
TGTGCCAGCAGCCCCGGACTAGCGGACCGGGGACGGTATTTT
CASSPGLADRGRYF
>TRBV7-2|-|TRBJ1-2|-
TGTGCCAGCAGCTTAGCGGGACTCTCCTGGGGCTACACCTTC
CASSLAGLSWGYTF
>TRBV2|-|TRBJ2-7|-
TGTGCCAGCAGTGAAGGCTACCGCTACGAGCAGTACTTC
CASSEGYRYEQYF
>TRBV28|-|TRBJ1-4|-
TGTGCCAGCAGTTCGGGGGAGGTGGCTAATGAAAAACTGTTTTTT
CASSSGEVANEKLFF
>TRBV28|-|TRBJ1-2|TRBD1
TGTGCCAGCAGTTGGGACAGGGTAAGAGGCTACACCTTC
CASSWDRVRGYTF
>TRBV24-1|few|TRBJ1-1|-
TGTGCCACCAGTGATCGAGGGACACATGAAGCTTTCTTT
CATSDRGTHEAFF
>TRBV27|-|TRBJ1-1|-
TGTGCCAGCAGTTTTTCCCCCCAGGGGCCTGAAGCTTTCTTT
CASSFSPQGPEAFF
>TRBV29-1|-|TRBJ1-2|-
TGCAGCGCGGCGGACAGCAATGGCTACACCTTC
CSAADSNGYTF
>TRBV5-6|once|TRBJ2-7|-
TGTGCCAGCAGATATGACAGGTTCCACGAGCAGTACTTC
CASRYDRFHEQYF
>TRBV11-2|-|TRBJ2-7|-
TGTGCCAGCAGCCCTCGTGAGCCGGGGGACGAGCAGTACTTC
CASSPREPGDEQYF
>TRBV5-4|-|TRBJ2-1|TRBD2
TGTGCCAGCAGCTTGGCTTCTAGCGGTAACAATGAGCAGTTCTTC
CASSLASSGNNEQFF
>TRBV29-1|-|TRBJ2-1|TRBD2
TGCAGCGTGGAAGGGACTAGCAGCAATGAGCAGTTCTTC
CSVEGTSSNEQFF
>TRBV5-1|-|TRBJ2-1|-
TGCGCCAGCAGCCCCGAAGGTGCGGGGGCATCACCTACCTACAATGAGCAGTTCTTC
CASSPEGAGASPTYNEQFF
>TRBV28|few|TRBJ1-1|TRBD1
TGTGCCAGCAGTTTAGCGGCCCAGGGGGCTATGGCTGAAGCTTTCTTT
CASSLAAQGAMAEAFF
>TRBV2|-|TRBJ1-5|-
TGTGCCAGCAGTGTTGAGTCAGGGAATCAGCCCCAGCATTTT
CASSVESGNQPQHF
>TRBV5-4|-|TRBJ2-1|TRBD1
TGTGCCAGCAGTTTCGGGACAGGGTCCAACAATGAGCAGTTCTTC
CASSFGTGSNNEQFF
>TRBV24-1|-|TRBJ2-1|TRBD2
TGTGCCACCAGTGACCTGGGACTAGCGGGCAATGAGCAGTTCTTC
CATSDLGLAGNEQFF
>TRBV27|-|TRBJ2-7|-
TGTGCCAGCAGTCCAGCCGGGACACGGTCCTACGAGCAGTACTTC
CASSPAGTRSYEQYF
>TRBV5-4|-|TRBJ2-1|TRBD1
TGTGCCAGCAGACAGGACAGGCCCTCGGGTGAGCAGTTCTTC
CASRQDRPSGEQFF
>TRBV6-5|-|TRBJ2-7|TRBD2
TGTGCCAGCACGGCGGGAGTCCCCTACGAGCAGTACTTC
CASTAGVPYEQYF
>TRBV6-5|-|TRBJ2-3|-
TGTGCCAGCAGTACCCCCGGAGTCCCAGATACGCAGTATTTT
CASSTPGVPDTQYF
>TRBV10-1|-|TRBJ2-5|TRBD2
TGCGCCAGCAGTGAGTCTGTAGCGGGAAGCCAAGAGACCCAGTACTTC
CASSESVAGSQETQYF
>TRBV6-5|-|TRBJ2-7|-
TGTGCCAGCAGTTACCCTCAATTTAGGGGGACCTACGAGCAGTACTTC
CASSYPQFRGTYEQYF